This T cell receptor beta chain was observed in a study of human T cells and chemical hapten exposure. The time point: pre-sensitization, week 0. Treatment: therapeutic diphenylcyclopropenone sensitization with weekly scalp DPC. Unique molecular identifiers were attached to individual cDNA molecules during library preparation. Each CDR3 protein is one row after TCRdb ran MiXCR on the RACE reads. The sample gives 99,000 or so distinct CDR3 sequences, roughly 10% of which show up once; approximately 3.3% is in the top ten. This clonotype was recorded at least ten times. The CDR3 is made up of 15 amino acids. The germline V gene has CDR1 SGHVS and CDR2 FQNEAQ. Trimming shortened V by 1 base and J by 6 bases, and 13 bases separated the two germline ends.

This clonotype originated in a woman in her sixties or seventies with alopecia areata. Some clones in this sample may be carry-over from other donors' samples. This rearrangement joins TRBV7-8 to TRBJ2-4, with D perhaps matching TRBD1 (5 bases). The starting material was whole blood, obtained in connection with sensitization to the hapten diphenylcyclopropenone (DPC). The CDR3 nucleotides read TGTGCCAGCAGCTTAGAACGCAGGGCGACAAACATTCAGTACTTC. It specifies CASSLERRATNIQYF.